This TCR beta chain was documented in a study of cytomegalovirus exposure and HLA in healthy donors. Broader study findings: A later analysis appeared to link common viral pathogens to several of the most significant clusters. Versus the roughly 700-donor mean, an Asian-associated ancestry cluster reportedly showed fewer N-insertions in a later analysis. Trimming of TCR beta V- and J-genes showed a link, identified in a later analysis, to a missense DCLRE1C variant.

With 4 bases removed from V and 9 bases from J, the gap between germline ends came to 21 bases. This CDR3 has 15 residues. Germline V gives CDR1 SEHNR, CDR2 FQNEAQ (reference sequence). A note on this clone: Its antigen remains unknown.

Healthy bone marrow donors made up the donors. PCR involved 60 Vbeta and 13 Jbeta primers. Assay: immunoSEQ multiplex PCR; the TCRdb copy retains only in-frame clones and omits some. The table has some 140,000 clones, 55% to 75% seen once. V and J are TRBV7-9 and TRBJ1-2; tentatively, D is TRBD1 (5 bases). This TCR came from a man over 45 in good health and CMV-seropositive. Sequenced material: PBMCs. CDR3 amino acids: CASSSSGLVAESYTF. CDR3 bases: TGTGCCAGCAGCTCTTCAGGGCTGGTGGCTGAGAGCTACACCTTC.